This section outlines one T cell receptor beta chain sequence together with its context. Its cognate antigen is unknown. The data were taken from a study of cytomegalovirus exposure and HLA in healthy donors. Study-wide results and limits: In a later analysis, TCR beta V- and J-gene trimming was associated with a missense DCLRE1C variant.

60 Vbeta and 13 Jbeta primers were used in PCR. Original handling: The count from a later analysis was 79 million or so unique TCR beta chains, some 10 million of them shared. Produced via immunoSEQ multiplex PCR; TCRdb's table is partial and in-frame only. V and J calls and clone size are those listed in that table; D and trimming were worked out from the DNA. The table has some 100,000 clones, about 86% seen once. The receptor was isolated from a woman under 40 in good health and CMV-seronegative. Sequencing was done on a sample of PBMCs.

CDR3 nucleotide sequence: TGTGCCAGCAGTTTCCGCGGACTAATAGGAAGTGGCTACACCTTC. Translation gives CASSFRGLIGSGYTF. This sequence joins TRBV28 and TRBJ1-2; D unresolved. Trimming took off 3 bases at V and 7 bases at J, with 18 bases between the two ends. Germline V CDR1 and CDR2: MDHEN, SYDVKM. The CDR3 spans 15 residues.